This T cell receptor beta chain was identified during a study of lymphopenia after photon versus proton radiotherapy. The CDR3 spans 17 residues. Germline CDR1 SGHDN, CDR2 FVKESK. Germline trimming cut 4 bases from V and 6 bases from J; bases unmatched to any gene: 12. General observations from the study: Relative stability marked proton patients; photon patients lost diversity and naive cells. Authors raise, but do not show, better survival with proton therapy. Post-nadir TCR diversity decline inversely tracked overall survival among those who died. Post-nadir diversity loss with photons came from oligoclonal expansion, particularly CD8+ Temra cells.

Regarding this clone: The antigen is undetermined.

Sequencing was performed with immunoSEQ multiplex PCR; in TCRdb, only in-frame clones are kept and a portion is missing. The sample has about 45,000 clones, 85% seen once; the top ten hold approximately 2%. This TCR derives from a man between 35 and 55 years old with gastric cancer. The gene calls are TRBV14 and TRBJ2-3; TRBD2 aligns across 11 bases. Specimen: peripheral blood, collected from a patient treated with photon-based radiotherapy. The CDR3 loop is CASSPPQLAGALDTQYF. As DNA, the CDR3 is TGTGCCAGCAGCCCCCCCCAACTAGCGGGGGCCCTGGATACGCAGTATTTT. The variable domain in full, with the rest retrieved from reference TRBV14 and TRBJ2-3, is EAGVTQFPSHSVIEKGQTVTLRCDPISGHDNLYWYRRVMGKEIKFLLHFVKESKQDESGMPNNRFLAERTGGTYSTLKVQPAELEDSGVYFCASSPPQLAGALDTQYFGPGTRLTVL.